The next 22 T cell receptor beta chains were all read from a single sample in a study of blood T cell repertoires in COVID-19. Profiled with immunoSEQ multiplex PCR; TCRdb holds only in-frame clones, not every one. The sample comprises about 270,000 clones, approximately 84% of which are singletons, and approximately 9% rests with the top ten. The sample taken for sequencing was peripheral blood. The receptors derive from a human donor in a cohort sampled during active COVID-19.

The chain carries TRBV6-1 and TRBJ2-1; 9 bases line up with TRBD2. CDR1 MNHNS and CDR2 SASEGT come from the germline V gene. This CDR3 is 17 amino acids long. The junction had 12 bases not matched to a gene; V was cut back by 1 base and J by 8 bases. The CDR3 DNA is TGTGCCAGCAGTGAAGGTATGAGCGGGAGGCGTACCGATGAGCAGTTCTTC. Encoded protein: CASSEGMSGRRTDEQFF.

The chain has TRBV15 and TRBJ1-1, with D hard to call. This CDR3 contains 14 residues. From germline, CDR1 is LNHNV and CDR2 YYDKDF (reference sequence). Trimming removed 0 bases at V and 0 bases at J, with 5 bases between. The CDR3 coding sequence is TGTGCCACCAGCAGAGATCAGGTGAACACTGAAGCTTTCTTT. This codes for CATSRDQVNTEAFF.

The chain combines TRBV7-2 with TRBJ2-2, with 8 bases identical to TRBD2. CDR1 and CDR2 (germline): SGHTA, FQGNSA. CDR3 length: 16 amino acids. V trimming: 4 bases; J trimming: 5 bases; junction bases outside the gene matches: 9. The CDR3 loop is CASSSRLASHTGELFF. DNA for the CDR3: TGTGCCAGCAGCTCTAGACTAGCGAGCCATACCGGGGAGCTGTTTTTT.

The chain couples TRBV27 to TRBJ2-7, with a weak D call TRBD2 (5 bases). Trimming shortened V by 3 bases and J by 7 bases, and 16 bases separated the two germline ends. The CDR3 loop spans 14 amino acids. The V gene's germline CDR1 is MNHEY and CDR2 SMNVEV (reference sequence). CDR3 sequence reads: CASSLVGAPGEQYF. CDR3 DNA: TGTGCCAGCAGTTTGGTGGGAGCCCCGGGGGAGCAGTACTTC.

The chain links TRBV2 to TRBJ1-1; TRBD1 is a possible D gene (6 bases). The CDR3 runs 17 residues. The germline gives CDR1 SNHLY, CDR2 FYNNEI. V lost 3 bases and J lost 1, with 18 bases in between. The CDR3 nucleotides are TGTGCCAGCAGTGACGGTTTGCGGGGGGCGCGGAACACTGAAGCTTTCTTT. It encodes CASSDGLRGARNTEAFF. The variable domain in full, with the rest retrieved from reference TRBV2 and TRBJ1-1, is EPEVTQTPSHQVTQMGQEVILRCVPISNHLYFYWYRQILGQKVEFLVSFYNNEISEKSEIFDDQFSVERPDGSNFTLKIRSTKLEDSAMYFCASSDGLRGARNTEAFFGQGTRLTVV.

This rearrangement joins TRBV24-1 to TRBJ2-7, with D perhaps TRBD1 (6 bases). Germline loops: CDR1 KGHDR, CDR2 SFDVKD. CDR3 size: 17 residues. The V gene lost 9 bases and the J gene lost 2 bases, with 25 bases spanning the gap. The CDR3 is CATRRMVSEGVPYEQYF. CDR3 DNA sequence: TGTGCCACCCGTCGGATGGTGAGCGAGGGGGTCCCCTACGAGCAGTACTTC.

The chain has TRBV4-3 and TRBJ2-3; the D gene is possibly TRBD1 (6 bases). V was cut by 3 bases and J by 3 bases, with 16 bases left in between. The CDR3 runs 16 residues. CDR1 and CDR2 from the germline V gene are LGHNA and YSLEER. Written as DNA, the CDR3 is TGCGCCAGCAGCCACGATATCGGGACACGGACAGATACGCAGTATTTT. Translated: CASSHDIGTRTDTQYF.

V gene TRBV11-3 combines with J gene TRBJ2-3; 8 bases map to TRBD2. This CDR3 is 13 amino acids long. V shed 5 bases, J shed 4 bases, and the junction held 2 bases outside the gene matches. Germline CDR1 SGHNT, CDR2 YENEEA. CDR3 sequence: CASSREGPDTQYF. Written as DNA, the CDR3 is TGTGCCAGCAGCCGGGAGGGCCCAGATACGCAGTATTTT.

V is TRBV2 and J is TRBJ1-1, with 10 bases identical to TRBD1. J was trimmed by 0 bases and V by 8 bases; bases with no gene match: 12. The CDR3 has 17 amino acids. In germline, CDR1 is SNHLY, CDR2 FYNNEI. The CDR3 region has the DNA TGTGCCAGCCCCCGACAGGGGGCACCCAAGATGAACACTGAAGCTTTCTTT. It codes for CASPRQGAPKMNTEAFF.

The V gene is TRBV28, the J gene TRBJ1-2, with 7 bases aligning to TRBD1. The CDR3 has 13 amino acids. J was trimmed by 5 bases and V by 5 bases; bases with no gene match: 5. The germline V gene encodes CDR1 MDHEN and CDR2 SYDVKM. CDR3 sequence (DNA): TGTGCCAGCAGTCAGCCACAGGGGTATGGCTACACCTTC. Amino acids: CASSQPQGYGYTF.

The chain joins TRBV13 to TRBJ2-2; D is unresolved. The V gene lost 2 bases and the J gene lost 6 bases, with 7 bases spanning the gap. From germline, CDR1 is PRHDT and CDR2 FYEKMQ (reference sequence). The CDR3 length is 13 residues. CDR3 sequence: CASSLTRAGELFF. The DNA for the CDR3 is TGTGCCAGCAGCTTAACCCGGGCCGGGGAGCTGTTTTTT.

The chain uses TRBV7-2 and TRBJ2-3; 7 bases are shared with TRBD1. The germline V gene has CDR1 SGHTA and CDR2 FQGNSA. V was clipped by 5 bases and J by 2 bases; unmatched bases: 7. The CDR3 is 15 amino acids. The chain's CDR3 is CASSRDRRNTDTQYF. The DNA for the CDR3 is TGTGCCAGCAGCCGGGACAGACGAAACACAGATACGCAGTATTTT.

This chain connects TRBV19 to TRBJ2-1, with 8 positions matching TRBD1. CDR1 LNHDA and CDR2 SQIVND come from the germline V gene (reference sequence). The junction had 10 bases not matched to a gene; V was cut back by 4 bases and J by 8 bases. The CDR3 spans 15 residues. The CDR3 region has the DNA TGTGCCAGTAGTAACGGACAGGGCAGAGTCGATGAGCAGTTCTTC. This encodes CASSNGQGRVDEQFF.

The chain employs TRBV11-2 and TRBJ2-5, with D unclear. V gave up 1 base and J gave up 0 bases, with 9 bases separating them. The CDR3 is 15 amino acids. The germline CDR1 and CDR2 sequences are SGHAT and FQNNGV. CDR3 in amino acids: CASSLGRLYQETQYF. The CDR3 DNA reads as TGTGCCAGCAGCTTAGGGCGGTTGTACCAAGAGACCCAGTACTTC.

V is TRBV5-6 and J is TRBJ2-1; the D gene is possibly TRBD1 (5 bases). The CDR3 spans 16 residues. V was cut by 2 bases and J by 0 bases, with 12 bases left in between. Germline V lookup: CDR1 SGHDT, CDR2 YYEEEE. The CDR3 nucleotides are TGTGCCAGCAGCTTCCCAGGGCTGTCCTCCTACAATGAGCAGTTCTTC. Its protein is CASSFPGLSSYNEQFF.

The chain has TRBV4-3 and TRBJ1-1, with 7 bases aligning to TRBD1. Trimming took 0 bases from V and 4 from J; bases not matched to a gene: 5. The CDR3 contains 15 residues. Germline-derived CDR1 and CDR2 are LGHNA and YSLEER. Written as DNA, the CDR3 is TGCGCCAGCAGCCAAGAAGATGCAGGGGGCACTGAAGCTTTCTTT. Translated: CASSQEDAGGTEAFF.

This clone was seen once. V is TRBV5-1 and J is TRBJ2-6; D unclear. This CDR3 contains 15 residues. CDR1 and CDR2 (germline): SGHRS, YFSETQ. Trimming removed 0 bases at V and 2 bases at J, with 6 bases between. The CDR3 region has the DNA TGCGCCAGCAGCTTGGGCGGAACTGGGGCCAACGTCCTGACTTTC. Translated: CASSLGGTGANVLTF. Full variable domain (missing parts from reference TRBV5-1 and TRBJ2-6): KAGVTQTPRYLIKTRGQQVTLSCSPISGHRSVSWYQQTPGQGLQFLFEYFSETQRNKGNFPGRFSGRQFSNSRSEMNVSTLELGDSALYLCASSLGGTGANVLTFGAGSRLTVL.

The rearrangement uses TRBV11-3 and TRBJ2-7; TRBD2 matches at 8 bases. V lost 6 bases to trimming and J lost 1 base; unmatched junction nucleotides: 8. Germline V CDR1 and CDR2: SGHNT, YENEEA. This CDR3 region has 15 residues. The CDR3 coding sequence is TGTGCCAGCAGTGTGGAAGCGGGAGATTCCTACGAGCAGTACTTC. Protein sequence: CASSVEAGDSYEQYF.

The J gene is TRBJ2-1, the V gene TRBV9, with D possibly being TRBD2 (6 bases). Germline lookup yields CDR1 SGDLS and CDR2 YYNGEE. The CDR3 has 15 amino acids. V was pared by 3 bases and J by 3 bases, with 13 bases between. CDR3 sequence: CASSAGGTYYNEQFF. DNA for the CDR3: TGTGCCAGCAGCGCTGGGGGGACGTACTACAATGAGCAGTTCTTC.

The chain couples TRBV23-1 to TRBJ2-5; D remains ambiguous. TRBV23-1 is an ORF, with its function uncertain. V lost 0 bases and J lost 3, with 8 bases in between. The length of the CDR3 is 14 residues. In DNA form, the CDR3 reads TGCGCCAGCAGTCAATCGTCGGAGAAAGAGACCCAGTACTTC. Amino acid sequence: CASSQSSEKETQYF.

The CDR3: CASSPAWGVVSEQFF. CDR3 in DNA: TGCGCCAGCAGCCCCGCATGGGGGGTCGTTAGCGAGCAGTTCTTC. This rearrangement joins TRBV5-1 to TRBJ2-1, with D possibly being TRBD2 (6 bases). The CDR3 consists of 15 residues. V gave up 4 bases and J gave up 10 bases, with 21 bases separating them. In germline, CDR1 is SGHRS, CDR2 YFSETQ.

The chain recombines TRBV6-1 with TRBJ2-6, with a weak D call TRBD2 (5 bases). V gave up 0 bases and J gave up 2 bases, with 5 bases separating them. Germline V gene data show CDR1 as MNHNS and CDR2 as SASEGT. The length of the CDR3 is 15 residues. The CDR3 bases are TGTGCCAGCAGTGAAGCCGGGGCTGGGGCCAACGTCCTGACTTTC. Protein product: CASSEAGAGANVLTF.